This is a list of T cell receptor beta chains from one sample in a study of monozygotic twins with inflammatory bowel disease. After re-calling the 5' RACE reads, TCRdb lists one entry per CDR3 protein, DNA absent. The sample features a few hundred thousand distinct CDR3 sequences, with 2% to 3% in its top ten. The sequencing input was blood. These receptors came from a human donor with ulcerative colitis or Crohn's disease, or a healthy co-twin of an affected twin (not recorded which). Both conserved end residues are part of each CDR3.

CDR3 protein: CASSSWTGGGDTQYF
V gene: TRBV7-9
J gene: TRBJ2-3

CDR3 protein: CASRNRGSPSYEQYF
V gene: TRBV6-1
J gene: TRBJ2-7

CDR3 protein: CSARWEEGWGPRETQYF
V gene: TRBV20-1
J gene: TRBJ2-5

CDR3 protein: CASSRKTGEGTDTQYF
V gene: TRBV12-3/TRBV12-4
J gene: TRBJ2-3

CDR3 protein: CASSYYGGLADTQYF
V gene: TRBV6-2/TRBV6-3
J gene: TRBJ2-3

CDR3 protein: CASSLGQAGEPQHF
V gene: TRBV5-1
J gene: TRBJ1-5

CDR3 protein: CASSFPSGGAYEQYF
V gene: TRBV7-9
J gene: TRBJ2-7

CDR3 protein: CSARTETETQYF
V gene: TRBV29-1
J gene: TRBJ2-5

CDR3 protein: CASSQDPPRYYNEQFF
V gene: TRBV14
J gene: TRBJ2-1

CDR3 protein: CASSQDRQFFIEQYF
V gene: TRBV4-3
J gene: TRBJ2-7